This TCR beta chain was identified in a study of response to subunit inactivated influenza vaccine. TCRdb re-analysed the RT-PCR reads in MiXCR, keeping a single row per CDR3 protein. The sample contains roughly 500,000 distinct CDR3 sequences, roughly 25% of which appear only once. The data were also submitted as part of a second study, on T cells expressing NK-cell markers. This second study notes: It was by 5'RACE template switching with UMIs that TCR beta cDNA was made. Seven HCMV-seropositive donors and one seronegative donor made up the eight sequenced donors.

The sequence came from a man over 45 who received an inactivated influenza vaccine. The sample in question was CD4+ T cells sorted from PBMCs, obtained 11 to 12 days after vaccination.

The CDR3 nucleotides read TGTGCCAGCAGCTTTCAGGGGTCTGGCTACACCTTC. Translation gives CASSFQGSGYTF. This sequence joins TRBV11-2 and TRBJ1-2; a weak D match, TRBD1 (6 bases). Germline lookup yields CDR1 SGHAT and CDR2 FQNNGV. CDR3 size: 12 residues. V shed 3 bases and J shed 7 bases, with 9 bases lying between them.